These 21 T cell receptor beta chains were sequenced from one sample in a study of cytomegalovirus exposure and HLA in healthy donors. The PCR employed 60 Vbeta primers together with 13 Jbeta primers. Sequencing was performed with immunoSEQ multiplex PCR; in TCRdb, only in-frame clones are kept and a portion is missing. The sample contains roughly 83,000 clones, about four fifths of which appear only once. Sample: PBMCs. These receptors all come from a man aged 55 to 70 in good health and CMV-seronegative.

The chain has TRBV11-2 and TRBJ1-3; a possible D gene is TRBD1 (6 bases). Germline V gene data show CDR1 as SGHAT and CDR2 as FQNNGV. V was trimmed by 5 bases and J by 0 bases, leaving 11 bases between them. The CDR3 covers 15 residues. The CDR3 reads CASSRDNNSGNTIYF. CDR3 in DNA: TGTGCCAGCAGCCGGGACAACAACTCTGGAAACACCATATATTTT. The full variable domain, rest sourced from reference TRBV11-2 and TRBJ1-3, is EAGVAQSPRYKIIEKRQSVAFWCNPISGHATLYWYQQILGQGPKLLIQFQNNGVVDDSQLPKDRFSAERLKGVDSTLKIQPAKLEDSAVYLCASSRDNNSGNTIYFGEGSWLTVV.

This chain uses TRBV5-4 with TRBJ1-3; D perhaps matches TRBD1 (5 bases). CDR1 and CDR2 from the germline V gene are SGHNT and YYREEE (reference sequence). This CDR3 spans 17 amino acids. V lost 0 bases to trimming and J lost 4 bases, with 17 bases between them. The CDR3 DNA follows: TGTGCCAGCAGCTTGGGGCAGGGAAGATCTTCCGGAAACACCATATATTTT. Its protein is CASSLGQGRSSGNTIYF.

CDR3 sequence: CASSWGQGPSYEQYF. DNA for the CDR3: TGTGCCAGCAGTTGGGGACAGGGCCCCTCCTACGAGCAGTACTTC. The chain couples TRBV27 to TRBJ2-7; 9 bases are shared with TRBD1. Germline V gives CDR1 MNHEY, CDR2 SMNVEV (reference sequence). This CDR3 has 15 amino acids. The V gene end was trimmed by 4 bases and the J gene end by 0 bases; junction bases not matched to a gene: 4.

This clone was seen a single time. This sequence joins TRBV4-2 and TRBJ2-3; TRBD2 matches at 7 bases. The CDR3 totals 20 residues. Trimming at V came to 0 bases and at J to 6 bases, leaving 21 bases not matched to a gene. Germline CDR1 reads LGHNA; CDR2 reads YNFKEQ. The CDR3 protein is CASSQDRRSGEIVVADTQYF. Here the CDR3 DNA reads TGTGCCAGCAGCCAAGATAGGAGGAGCGGGGAAATTGTTGTCGCTGATACGCAGTATTTT.

The chain carries TRBV5-1 and TRBJ1-2, with unresolved D. The CDR3 spans 14 residues. Between the trimmed V and J ends, which lost 1 base and 2 bases, there was a span of 9 bases. CDR1 SGHRS and CDR2 YFSETQ come from the germline V gene. The CDR3 region is CASSLYGVNYGYTF. CDR3 coding DNA: TGCGCCAGCAGCTTGTACGGGGTAAACTATGGCTACACCTTC.

The chain is built from TRBV30 and TRBJ1-1; perhaps TRBD1 as D (5 bases). Germline V lookup: CDR1 GTSNPN, CDR2 SVGIG (reference sequence). The CDR3 extends over 13 amino acids. Trimming took off 3 bases at V and 1 base at J, with 9 bases between the two ends. In nucleotides, the CDR3 is TGTGCCTGGAGACCCCAGGGGAACACTGAAGCTTTCTTT. Protein sequence: CAWRPQGNTEAFF.

Only one count was recorded for this clone. V and J are TRBV30 and TRBJ2-7, with 10 bases that match TRBD2. J was trimmed by 5 bases and V by 3 bases; bases with no gene match: 7. CDR1 and CDR2 from the germline V gene are GTSNPN and SVGIG (reference sequence). The CDR3 length is 14 residues. CDR3 protein: CAWSPGLAIDEQYF. The CDR3, as DNA: TGTGCCTGGAGCCCGGGACTAGCGATCGACGAGCAGTACTTC.

V gene TRBV6-5 combines with J gene TRBJ2-3; 13 nucleotides line up with TRBD2. Trimming at V came to 4 bases and at J to 8 bases, leaving 9 bases not matched to a gene. The CDR3 runs 16 residues. From germline, CDR1 is MNHEY and CDR2 SVGAGI. CDR3 region: CASSSRTSGGHPTQYF. Written as DNA, the CDR3 is TGTGCCAGCAGTTCCCGGACTAGCGGGGGTCATCCTACGCAGTATTTT.

Only one count was recorded for this clone. This chain links TRBV11-3 with TRBJ2-3; TRBD2 might be the D (6 bases). The ends were cut back, 4 bases at V and 2 bases at J, with 16 bases in the middle. The V gene's germline CDR1 is SGHNT and CDR2 YENEEA. The length of the CDR3 is 16 residues. CDR3 nucleotide sequence: TGTGCCAGCAGCTCCCGGGGTAGCGGCTTCACAGATACGCAGTATTTT. Its translation is CASSSRGSGFTDTQYF. Full variable domain (rest looked up from reference TRBV11-3 and TRBJ2-3): EAGVVQSPRYKIIEKKQPVAFWCNPISGHNTLYWYLQNLGQGPELLIRYENEEAVDDSQLPKDRFSAERLKGVDSTLKIQPAELGDSAVYLCASSSRGSGFTDTQYFGPGTRLTVL.

The chain uses TRBV2 and TRBJ1-4, with a weak D call TRBD1 (6 bases). CDR1 and CDR2 (germline): SNHLY, FYNNEI. This CDR3 is built from 15 residues. The germline V and J ends were trimmed by 6 bases and 5 bases, with 16 bases remaining between them. Here the CDR3 reads CASSPVRTANEKLFF. In DNA form, the CDR3 reads TGTGCCAGCAGCCCCGTGAGGACAGCGAATGAAAAACTGTTTTTT.

This rearrangement joins TRBV11-2 to TRBJ2-1, with TRBD2 matching over 12 bases. Germline V gene lookup returns CDR1 SGHAT and CDR2 FQNNGV. Trimming at V came to 2 bases and at J to 6 bases, leaving 5 bases not matched to a gene. The CDR3 is 16 amino acids. The CDR3 DNA reads as TGTGCCAGCAGCTTACTAGCGGGGGGGCCTCGCAATGAGCAGTTCTTC. Its protein is CASSLLAGGPRNEQFF.

This chain joins TRBV2 and TRBJ2-2; TRBD1 matches at 9 bases. The junction had 6 bases not matched to a gene; V was cut back by 1 base and J by 6 bases. This CDR3 has 16 residues. Germline V gene sequence: CDR1 SNHLY, CDR2 FYNNEI. The CDR3 region has the DNA TGTGCCAGCAGTGAAGGAGGACAGGGGACCCCCGGGGAGCTGTTTTTT. Protein sequence: CASSEGGQGTPGELFF.

The chain has TRBV2 and TRBJ1-2; 7 nucleotides align to TRBD1. The CDR3 runs 15 residues. Trimming took 6 bases from V and 2 from J; bases not matched to a gene: 9. Germline assignment: CDR1 SNHLY and CDR2 FYNNEI. This chain's CDR3 is CASSVTGSLNYGYTF. Written as DNA, the CDR3 is TGTGCCAGCAGCGTGACAGGGTCCCTCAACTATGGCTACACCTTC.

This clone was detected only a few times. The chain has TRBV6-1 and TRBJ1-5; D is unresolved. The V end was cut by 10 bases, the J end by 3 bases, with 10 bases between. In germline, CDR1 is MNHNS, CDR2 SASEGT. The CDR3 is 12 residues long. CDR3 coding DNA: TGTGCCACCCGGGGAGTCAATCAGCCCCAGCATTTT. Protein sequence: CATRGVNQPQHF.

The chain employs TRBV5-1 and TRBJ2-6; 11 bases line up with TRBD2. The CDR3 length is 18 residues. V lost 0 bases and J lost 4; bases outside the gene matches: 6. Germline V gene data show CDR1 as SGHRS and CDR2 as YFSETQ. The CDR3 nucleotides read TGCGCCAGCAGCTTGGTTAGCGGGGGGGCCGCCGGGGCCAACGTCCTGACTTTC. Residues: CASSLVSGGAAGANVLTF. The variable domain in full, with the rest retrieved from reference TRBV5-1 and TRBJ2-6, is KAGVTQTPRYLIKTRGQQVTLSCSPISGHRSVSWYQQTPGQGLQFLFEYFSETQRNKGNFPGRFSGRQFSNSRSEMNVSTLELGDSALYLCASSLVSGGAAGANVLTFGAGSRLTVL.

The chain uses TRBV18 and TRBJ1-5, with 8 bases identical to TRBD1. This CDR3 comprises 14 residues. In germline, CDR1 is KGHSH, CDR2 LQKENI. Trimming removed 5 bases from V and 7 bases from J; junction bases left unmatched: 7. CDR3 region: CASSSGGSTQPQHF. CDR3 bases: TGTGCCAGCTCATCAGGGGGCTCGACGCAGCCCCAGCATTTT.

This clone was observed a few times. The gene calls are TRBV6-5 and TRBJ1-2; D is unclear. The germline V gene has CDR1 MNHEY and CDR2 SVGAGI. V lost 5 bases to trimming and J lost 11 bases, with 12 bases between them. The CDR3 covers 11 residues. The DNA for the CDR3 is TGTGCCAGCAGTGACGACCGGCGGTACACCTTC. This codes for CASSDDRRYTF.

The chain uses TRBV4-1 and TRBJ1-2; unclear D gene. CDR3 length: 17 residues. Germline V lookup: CDR1 MGHRA, CDR2 YSYEKL. The ends were cut back, 0 bases at V and 1 base at J, with 15 bases in the middle. The CDR3 here is CASSQDYFREGNYGYTF. The CDR3 bases are TGCGCCAGCAGCCAAGATTATTTCCGGGAGGGTAACTATGGCTACACCTTC.

The DNA of the CDR3 is TGTGCCACCAGCTCACGGGAGACAGGGAAAAACATTCAGTACTTC. Its protein product is CATSSRETGKNIQYF. The chain links TRBV15 to TRBJ2-4; possible D gene TRBD1, 7 bases. V was trimmed by 5 bases and J by 4 bases, leaving 15 bases between them. Germline V gives CDR1 LNHNV, CDR2 YYDKDF (reference sequence). The CDR3 runs 15 residues.

The chain couples TRBV19 to TRBJ1-1; 7 bases agree with TRBD1. The length of the CDR3 is 14 residues. Looked up from germline, CDR1 is LNHDA and CDR2 is SQIVND (reference sequence). The J segment lost 0 bases and the V segment lost 2 bases, leaving 0 bases of the junction unmatched. The CDR3 bases are TGTGCCAGTAGTATACAGGGGGTGAACACTGAAGCTTTCTTT. As protein: CASSIQGVNTEAFF.

The chain carries TRBV5-1 and TRBJ2-5, with D maybe TRBD2 (5 bases). V gave up 6 bases and J gave up 7 bases, with 19 bases separating them. The V gene's germline CDR1 is SGHRS and CDR2 YFSETQ. CDR3 length: 14 residues. DNA for the CDR3: TGCGCCAGCACCTACTCCGGGAACCCAGGGACCCAGTACTTC. Its protein product is CASTYSGNPGTQYF.